This entry describes one TCR beta chain. This receptor's antigen is unknown. The record has no base qualities; no much larger clone is one base away. What this sample's time point label stands for: baseline before first vaccination. Vaccinee samples were obtained from the UK trials COV001 and COV002, which included a single-blind randomized controlled phase 2/3 trial of AZD1222 (ChAdOx1 nCoV-19) in healthy adults. For TCRbeta chain sequencing, PBMC samples from trial participants were taken at day 0 and at day 28 after the second dose. This sample was included in a study of T cell responses to AZD1222 COVID-19 vaccine (dated by TCRdb to 2020 to 2023). At the level of the whole study: Because spike-specific TCR depth and breadth did not differ between the two schedules, AZD1222 recipients who got a second dose at roughly 4 weeks were pooled with those who got a second dose at roughly 12 weeks. TCR sequencing was performed for 233 trial participants, of whom about 200 were given two doses of AZD1222 and approximately 25 were given two doses of MenACWY control vaccine. Trial participants were enrolled by age into subgroups of 18-55, 56-69 and 70-plus years, and 148, 28 and 57 TCR-sequenced participants, respectively, were included in these subgroups. Overall study outcomes, separate from this receptor: In the small 56-69-year group, the increase in depth fell short of significance, most likely because of low power. Conclusions about previously exposed vaccinees are limited, since just 6 or 7 AZD1222 recipients were seropositive for SARS-CoV-2 at baseline. After two AZD1222 doses, spike-specific TCR breadth and depth were significantly higher than at day 0 and than in MenACWY recipients. Nearly half of unique spike-specific TCRs reportedly recognized epitopes outside regions mutated in the B.1.351 and B.1.1.7 variants. Participants were mostly white British and included more females than males, and it was suggested by the authors that clonal diversity may have been underestimated. The vaccine-associated CD4 TCRs covered the entire spike protein, and the dominant responses fell in regions 160-218 and 743-854. Because no day 14 peak-response samples were available, repertoires were characterized only after the peak T cell response.

The CDR3 regions of human TCRbeta chains were analyzed by immunosequencing. The study's own analysis went as follows. TCRs in the repertoires were compared against a reference library of SARS-CoV-2-specific TCRs that had been generated with the MIRA antigen-specificity platform. Breadth meant the fraction of unique TCRs that were SARS-CoV-2-associated, whereas depth meant the fraction of total T cells that were SARS-CoV-2-associated. Using the MIRA data, each spike-specific TCR was mapped to the spike region that the TCR reacts to and placed in a CD4 or CD8 class. Log10-transformed breadth and depth values were compared by one-way ANOVA with Sidak's multiple comparisons tests. This is the immuneACCESS table as TCRdb keeps it, with only in-frame sequences that have V and J called. A part of the clones is gone; compared with another copy, unresolved V genes explain less than half, and the rest is unexplained. Clonal size and the V and J genes are those of that table, whereas D and trimming came from the DNA. The sample table contains roughly 95,000 clones; only one count was recorded for roughly 90% of them. The ten largest clones capture 2.8% of the sample.

Taken from cysteine to phenylalanine, the CDR3 has 14 residues. Only CDR3 DNA is held: 42 bases, read in frame from base 1. From a lookup of the germline V gene, CDR1 and CDR2 are SGHTA and FQGNSA. V and J are truncated by 3 bases and 5 bases respectively, leaving an intervening sequence of 13 bases. Sequences were derived from peripheral blood, sampled on day 0 of AZD1222 vaccination. This chain is built from TRBV7-2 and TRBJ1-1; a tentative D call is TRBD1 (5 bases match). The TCR originated in an adult in good health. The bases are TGTGCCAGCAGCTTCGACAGCGGTGGAACTGAAGCTTTCTTT. This sequence encodes CASSFDSGGTEAFF.